The clone carrying this TCR beta chain has ten or more counts. This record belongs to a study of T-cell memory formation after mild COVID-19. Via MiXCR, TCRdb re-called the 5' RACE reads, giving one row per CDR3 protein. This table holds 470,000 or so distinct CDR3 sequences, roughly 20% found once. Germline CDR1 reads SGHRS; CDR2 reads YFSETQ. This CDR3 comprises 18 residues. V lost 4 bases to trimming and J lost 2 bases, with 25 bases between them. The V gene is TRBV5-1, the J gene TRBJ2-7; TRBD2 is a possible D gene (6 bases). Material for sequencing was PBMCs or a T cell subset sorted from them (not recorded which). The clonotype was recovered from an adult woman who had mild COVID-19 (a few samples of this study predate the infection). Cell type and time point are not known. CDR3 in DNA: TGCGCCAGCAGCCGCGGGCCGGGGGACGGGGCAGCTACCTACGAGCAGTACTTC. This sequence encodes CASSRGPGDGAATYEQYF.